The 10 T cell receptor beta chains in this list originate from one sample, sequenced in a study of shared T cell receptors in the human thymus. The protocol was immunoSEQ multiplex PCR, while the TCRdb copy is restricted to in-frame clones and leaves out a portion. The sample includes roughly 560,000 clones, about 80% seen only once; the top ten take about 0.012%. The data also belong to a second study, concerning human thymus T cells.

Sequenced sample: thymocytes. The receptors here all came from a boy younger than two with a congenital heart defect.

The CDR3: CASSLRDSMNTEAFF. The CDR3 region has the DNA TGCGCCAGCAGCTTGAGGGACAGCATGAACACTGAAGCTTTCTTT. This chain connects TRBV5-1 to TRBJ1-1, with 7 bases lining up with TRBD1. Trimming at V came to 1 base and at J to 0 bases, leaving 3 bases not matched to a gene. The CDR3 runs 15 residues. Germline loops: CDR1 SGHRS, CDR2 YFSETQ. Full variable domain (missing parts from reference TRBV5-1 and TRBJ1-1): KAGVTQTPRYLIKTRGQQVTLSCSPISGHRSVSWYQQTPGQGLQFLFEYFSETQRNKGNFPGRFSGRQFSNSRSEMNVSTLELGDSALYLCASSLRDSMNTEAFFGQGTRLTVV.

J is TRBJ2-2 and V is TRBV18, with 7 bases fitting TRBD2. The J segment lost 1 base and the V segment lost 4 bases, leaving 6 bases of the junction unmatched. Per germline, CDR1 KGHSH and CDR2 LQKENI. The CDR3 sequence is 16 residues long. The DNA for the CDR3 is TGTGCCAGCTCACGCCCCGGACTAGGGAACACCGGGGAGCTGTTTTTT. Protein product: CASSRPGLGNTGELFF. Drawing the rest from reference TRBV18 and TRBJ2-2, the complete variable domain is NAGVMQNPRHLVRRRGQEARLRCSPMKGHSHVYWYRQLPEEGLKFMVYLQKENIIDESGMPKERFSAEFPKEGPSILRIQQVVRGDSAAYFCASSRPGLGNTGELFFGEGSRLTVL.

This clone came up a few times. The CDR3 sequence: CASSSAGLAKNIQYF. The CDR3 DNA follows: TGTGCCAGCAGTTCGGCGGGCTTAGCCAAAAACATTCAGTACTTC. This chain joins TRBV28 and TRBJ2-4, with a possible D match to TRBD2 (5 bases). Germline loops: CDR1 MDHEN, CDR2 SYDVKM. The V end was cut by 4 bases, the J end by 0 bases, with 10 bases between. The CDR3 is made up of 15 amino acids.

This chain uses TRBV7-2 with TRBJ2-5, with 11 bases identical to TRBD1. CDR3 size: 15 residues. The V segment lost 3 bases and the J segment 5 bases; nucleotides outside the gene matches: 5. Germline CDR1 is SGHTA and CDR2 is FQGNSA. This chain's CDR3 is CASSLGQGGGETQYF. CDR3 nucleotides: TGTGCCAGCAGCTTGGGACAGGGGGGAGGGGAGACCCAGTACTTC.

The chain is built from TRBV6-1 and TRBJ2-2, with a tentative D call TRBD2 (6 bases). V was clipped by 4 bases and J by 0 bases, with 12 bases between them. Germline V gives CDR1 MNHNS, CDR2 SASEGT. The CDR3 runs 16 residues. CDR3 DNA sequence: TGTGCCAGCAGTGTTTCCAGCGGGTCGAACACCGGGGAGCTGTTTTTT. Translated: CASSVSSGSNTGELFF.

V usage is TRBV7-2 and J usage is TRBJ2-3, with D possibly TRBD1 on 6 matching bases. The germline V gene has CDR1 SGHTA and CDR2 FQGNSA. This CDR3 spans 14 amino acids. The germline V and J ends were trimmed by 9 bases and 2 bases, with 15 bases remaining between them. The CDR3 bases are TGTGCCAGTTGGGACATAAACTTCACAGATACGCAGTATTTT. This codes for CASWDINFTDTQYF.

The rearrangement joins TRBV5-4 to TRBJ1-1, with D maybe TRBD1 (5 bases). The CDR3 is 17 amino acids. Trimming pared 1 base from V and 5 bases from J, leaving 21 bases between. CDR1 is SGHNT, CDR2 YYREEE, per germline (reference sequence). The CDR3 bases are TGTGCCAGCAGCTTGTGGGGCGTGGGTCAGGGTCTAACTGAAGCTTTCTTT. Translated: CASSLWGVGQGLTEAFF.

J is TRBJ2-5 and V is TRBV6-1; 7 nucleotides align to TRBD2. The CDR3 sequence is 15 residues long. Germline CDR1 is MNHNS and CDR2 is SASEGT. The trim removed 7 bases at V and 5 bases at J, leaving 13 bases unmatched. The CDR3 DNA follows: TGTGCCAGCACTCCAAGGGGAGGGCCCGGGGAGACCCAGTACTTC. Encoded protein: CASTPRGGPGETQYF.

V is TRBV7-2 and J is TRBJ2-7; 10 bases are shared with TRBD1. The CDR3 covers 18 residues. Trimming took 5 bases from V and 5 from J; bases not matched to a gene: 18. Germline V gene data show CDR1 as SGHTA and CDR2 as FQGNSA. CDR3 coding DNA: TGTGCCAGCAGCCTCCCTCCTCCGGGACAGGGGATTTGGAACGAGCAGTACTTC. It translates to CASSLPPPGQGIWNEQYF.

CDR3: CASSQEDWDRGRNEQYF. DNA for the CDR3: TGTGCCAGCAGCCAAGAGGATTGGGACAGGGGGCGAAACGAGCAGTACTTC. The chain carries TRBV14 and TRBJ2-7; TRBD1 agrees at 12 bases. Unmatched junction bases numbered 8, after V lost 0 bases and J lost 5 bases. Looked up from germline, CDR1 is SGHDN and CDR2 is FVKESK. The CDR3 is 17 amino acids.